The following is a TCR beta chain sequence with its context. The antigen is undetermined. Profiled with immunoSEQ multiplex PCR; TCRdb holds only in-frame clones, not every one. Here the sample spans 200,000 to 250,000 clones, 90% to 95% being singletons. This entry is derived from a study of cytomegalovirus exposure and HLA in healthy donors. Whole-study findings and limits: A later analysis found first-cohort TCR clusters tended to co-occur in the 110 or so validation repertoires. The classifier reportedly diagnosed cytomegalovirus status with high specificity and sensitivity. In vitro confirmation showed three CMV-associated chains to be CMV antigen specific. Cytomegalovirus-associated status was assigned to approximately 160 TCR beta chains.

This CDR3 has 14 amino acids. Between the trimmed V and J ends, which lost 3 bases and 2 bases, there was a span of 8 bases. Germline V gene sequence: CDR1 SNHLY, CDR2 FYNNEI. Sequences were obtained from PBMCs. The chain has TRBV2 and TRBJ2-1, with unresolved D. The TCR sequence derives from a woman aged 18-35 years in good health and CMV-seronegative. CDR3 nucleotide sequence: TGTGCCAGCAGTGATGGAGCCCCCTACAATGAGCAGTTCTTC. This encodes CASSDGAPYNEQFF.